This passage covers 9 T cell receptor beta chains from one sample sequenced in a study of OX40 agonist ivuxolimab in advanced cancers. Here immunoSEQ multiplex PCR was the method, and the copy in TCRdb shows in-frame clones only, minus some. The repertoire consists of 60,000 to 75,000 clones, with 91% occurring once and the leading ten covering roughly 1%. This material consisted of CD4+ or CD8+ T cells sorted from blood, taken in a trial of the OX40 agonist ivuxolimab. The receptors derive from an adult with an advanced solid tumor such as melanoma, head and neck, liver or kidney cancer.

This chain joins TRBV6-1 and TRBJ2-3, with TRBD2 matching 7 bases. With V trimmed by 7 bases and J by 2 bases, 6 bases remained unmatched. CDR1 is MNHNS and CDR2 is SASEGT in the germline V gene. The CDR3 runs 14 residues. The CDR3 DNA follows: TGTGCCAGCACCCACGGGGGGTCCACAGATACGCAGTATTTT. This gives the protein CASTHGGSTDTQYF.

As for this clone: Compared with germline, one end of the junction differs, possibly owing to a read error. Additional DNA sequences in this sample encode the identical CDR3. The chain couples TRBV19 to TRBJ1-2; 11 bases are shared with TRBD1. This CDR3 spans 16 amino acids. The germline V gene has CDR1 LNHDA and CDR2 SQIVND (reference sequence). CDR3: CASSIGQGAQGYGYTF. The CDR3 DNA reads TGTGCCAGTAGTATCGGACAGGGGGCGCAGGGCTATGGCTACACCTTT.

The CDR3 here is CASSVGRDQPQHF. The CDR3 DNA reads TGCGCCAGCAGTGTAGGAAGGGATCAGCCCCAGCATTTT. This chain connects TRBV10-2 to TRBJ1-5; D ambiguous. This CDR3 spans 13 amino acids. V lost 4 bases and J lost 5, with 9 bases in between. Looked up from germline, CDR1 is WSHSY and CDR2 is SAAADI.

The rearrangement joins TRBV9 to TRBJ1-1; tentative D call: TRBD1 (5 bases). Germline values: CDR1 SGDLS, CDR2 YYNGEE. The germline V and J ends were trimmed by 4 bases and 1 base, with 11 bases remaining between them. This CDR3 region has 14 residues. CDR3 loop: CASSSNTGNTEAFF. CDR3 DNA sequence: TGTGCCAGCAGCTCCAATACAGGGAACACTGAAGCTTTCTTT.

V is TRBV6-1 and J is TRBJ2-3, with D possibly TRBD1 on 5 matching bases. This CDR3 spans 13 amino acids. Trimming cost V 7 bases and J 0 bases, with 8 bases left between them. The germline gives CDR1 MNHNS, CDR2 SASEGT. The CDR3 region has the DNA TGTGCCAGCATGGGGCAAAGCACAGATACGCAGTATTTT. Protein sequence: CASMGQSTDTQYF.

The V and J genes are TRBV7-9 and TRBJ2-7; 8 bases match TRBD1. Germline assignment: CDR1 SEHNR and CDR2 FQNEAQ (reference sequence). Unmatched junction bases numbered 6, after V lost 4 bases and J lost 1 base. The CDR3 runs 15 residues. CDR3 residues: CASSYGQGRSYEQYF. The CDR3 region has the DNA TGTGCCAGCAGCTATGGACAGGGTAGATCCTACGAGCAGTACTTC.

This clone was counted a single time. The V call is TRBV7-3, the J call TRBJ2-6, with 7 bases aligning to TRBD2. The J segment lost 0 bases and the V segment lost 7 bases, leaving 3 bases of the junction unmatched. The germline gives CDR1 SGHTA, CDR2 FQGTGA. The CDR3 contains 15 residues. The CDR3 loop reads CASTREDSGANVLTF. In DNA form, the CDR3 reads TGTGCCAGCACCCGGGAGGACTCTGGGGCCAACGTCCTGACTTTC.

This chain uses TRBV30 with TRBJ1-1; a weak D match, TRBD1 (6 bases). The germline CDR1 and CDR2 sequences are GTSNPN and SVGIG (reference sequence). CDR3 size: 12 residues. The V end was cut by 4 bases, the J end by 0 bases, with 6 bases between. The CDR3 region is CAWKGVNTEAFF. The CDR3 DNA follows: TGTGCCTGGAAGGGGGTGAACACTGAAGCTTTCTTT.

This chain links TRBV14 with TRBJ2-7; D remains ambiguous. Trimming left V 1 base short and J 7 bases short, with 14 bases between. Germline-derived CDR1 and CDR2 are SGHDN and FVKESK. This CDR3 is 14 amino acids long. The chain's CDR3 is CASSQVSGFGEQYF. CDR3 in DNA: TGTGCCAGCAGCCAAGTTTCCGGGTTTGGGGAGCAGTACTTC.